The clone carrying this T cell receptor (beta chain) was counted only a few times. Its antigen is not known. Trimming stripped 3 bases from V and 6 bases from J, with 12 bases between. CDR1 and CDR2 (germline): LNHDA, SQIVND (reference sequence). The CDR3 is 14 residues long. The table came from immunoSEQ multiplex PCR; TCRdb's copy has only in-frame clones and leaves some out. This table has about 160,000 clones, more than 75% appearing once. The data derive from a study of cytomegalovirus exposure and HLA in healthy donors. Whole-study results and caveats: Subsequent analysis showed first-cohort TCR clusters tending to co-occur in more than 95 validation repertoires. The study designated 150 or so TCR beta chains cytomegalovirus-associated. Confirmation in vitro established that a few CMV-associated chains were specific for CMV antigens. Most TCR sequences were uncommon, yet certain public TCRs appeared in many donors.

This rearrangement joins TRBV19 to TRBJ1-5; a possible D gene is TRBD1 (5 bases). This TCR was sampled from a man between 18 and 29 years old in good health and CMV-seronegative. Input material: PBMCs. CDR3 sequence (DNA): TGTGCCAGTAGTATCCCGGGGGAAGTTCAGCCCCAGCATTTT. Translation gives CASSIPGEVQPQHF.